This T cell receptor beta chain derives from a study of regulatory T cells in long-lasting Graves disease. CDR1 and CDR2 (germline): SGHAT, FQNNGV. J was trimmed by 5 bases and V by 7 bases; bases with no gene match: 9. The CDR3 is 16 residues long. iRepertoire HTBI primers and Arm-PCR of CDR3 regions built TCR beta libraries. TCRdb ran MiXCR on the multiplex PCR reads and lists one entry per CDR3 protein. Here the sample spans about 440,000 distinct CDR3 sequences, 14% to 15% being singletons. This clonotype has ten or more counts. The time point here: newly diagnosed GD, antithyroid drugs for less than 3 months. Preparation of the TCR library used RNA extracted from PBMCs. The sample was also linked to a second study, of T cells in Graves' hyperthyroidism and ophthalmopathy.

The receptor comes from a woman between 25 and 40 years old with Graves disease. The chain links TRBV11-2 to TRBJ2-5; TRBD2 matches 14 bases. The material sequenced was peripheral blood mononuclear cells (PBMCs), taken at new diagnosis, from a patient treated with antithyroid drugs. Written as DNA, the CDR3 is TGTGCCAGCACCGCGGGACTAGCGGGAGTCGTGGAGACCCAGTACTTC. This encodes CASTAGLAGVVETQYF.